The next 5 T cell receptor beta chains were all read from a single sample in a study of T cell responses to AZD1222 COVID-19 vaccine. TCRdb keeps only in-frame clones here, not all; method: immunoSEQ multiplex PCR. This table has about 140,000 clones, about 86% appearing once. The sequences come from peripheral blood, collected 28 days after the second AZD1222 dose. These receptor sequences come from an adult who received the AZD1222 COVID-19 vaccine.

The chain recombines TRBV6-5 with TRBJ2-7; tentative D call: TRBD2 (6 bases). Germline CDR1 reads MNHEY; CDR2 reads SVGAGI. The CDR3 length is 13 residues. V was cut by 6 bases and J by 4 bases, with 13 bases left in between. The CDR3 sequence is CASRRGEPYEQYF. The CDR3 region has the DNA TGTGCCAGCAGGCGGGGAGAGCCATACGAGCAGTACTTC.

V and J are TRBV25-1 and TRBJ2-7, with D perhaps matching TRBD2 (6 bases). In germline, CDR1 is MGHDK, CDR2 SYGVNS. CDR3 size: 14 residues. V lost 7 bases to trimming and J lost 5 bases, with 18 bases between them. The CDR3 region has the DNA TGTGCCAGCATCCCCGGGGGTAGCTCTAACGAGCAGTACTTC. This gives the protein CASIPGGSSNEQYF.

V is TRBV19 and J is TRBJ2-3; D remains ambiguous. The germline V gene has CDR1 LNHDA and CDR2 SQIVND (reference sequence). The CDR3 runs to 13 residues. V shed 5 bases and J shed 3 bases, with 9 bases lying between them. DNA of the CDR3: TGTGCCAGTAGTCCCTTAGGGACAGATACGCAGTATTTT. Translation: CASSPLGTDTQYF.

This chain joins TRBV20-1 and TRBJ1-1; no clear D. V lost 3 bases and J lost 2, with 10 bases in between. Germline CDR1 and CDR2: DFQATT and SNEGSKA (reference sequence). The CDR3 extends over 13 amino acids. Here the CDR3 reads CSASPPQNTEAFF. Written as DNA, the CDR3 is TGCAGTGCTAGTCCCCCTCAAAACACTGAAGCTTTCTTT.

This chain joins TRBV19 and TRBJ2-5, with 10 nucleotides matching TRBD2. CDR3 length equals 17 residues. J gave up 3 bases and V 10 bases, and 17 bases lay outside the gene matches. Germline CDR1 is LNHDA and CDR2 is SQIVND (reference sequence). For the CDR3, the DNA is TGTGCCACCCGGAGGGGGTCGGGACTAGCGTTAAAAGAGACCCAGTACTTC. It specifies CATRRGSGLALKETQYF.